The TCR beta chain described here comes from a study of T cell responses to AZD1222 COVID-19 vaccine. Notes on the study in general: In a largely white British group with more females than males, clonal diversity was possibly underestimated. There were repertoire samples only from the period after the peak T cell response. Once two AZD1222 doses were given, Spike-specific TCR breadth and depth went up. Nearly half of unique spike-specific TCRs reportedly avoided B.1.351 and B.1.1.7 mutated regions.

On this clone: The target antigen is unknown.

V was pared by 0 bases and J by 4 bases, with 13 bases between. Germline V gene lookup returns CDR1 SGDLS and CDR2 YYNGEE. The CDR3 extends over 15 amino acids. Clones were sequenced by immunoSEQ multiplex PCR, and TCRdb holds only the in-frame ones, with some missing. The repertoire holds 90,000 to 110,000 clones, 70% to 90% seen once, with around a sixth in the top ten. Sample: peripheral blood, taken on day 0 of AZD1222 vaccination. This chain connects TRBV9 to TRBJ1-1, with TRBD1 as a possible D gene (6 bases). This sequence was found in an adult in good health. The CDR3 sequence: CASSVAPGESTEAFF. The CDR3 DNA is TGTGCCAGCAGCGTAGCTCCAGGGGAAAGCACTGAAGCTTTCTTT.